The 28 T cell receptor beta chains in this list originate from one sample, sequenced in a study of molecular identifiers for immune sequencing clone quantification. MiXCR, applied by TCRdb to the PCR reads, yields one record per CDR3 protein. The profile covers fewer than 350,000 distinct CDR3 sequences, with roughly 24% appearing a single time and 0.65% to 0.95% taken by the ten largest. Sequenced material: naive CD8+ T cells from blood, with Jurkat cell RNA spiked in. Subset defined: FACS-sorted CD8+CD4-CCR7+CD45RA+ naive T cells. Receptor source: a human donor in good health. Some libraries in this study had Jurkat cell RNA spiked in.

As regards this clonotype: This may arise from a read error, as a much more abundant clone is one base away. It is likely a read error, because the conserved phenylalanine at the end of the CDR3 is missing. The rearrangement links TRBV7-9 to TRBJ2-7, with no clear D. The CDR3 contains 13 residues. Germline V gives CDR1 SEHNR, CDR2 FQNEAQ (reference sequence). Trimming cost V 1 base and J 3 bases, with 7 bases left between them. CDR3 loop: CASSLGGYYEQYL. DNA for the CDR3: TGTGCCAGCAGCTTAGGGGGATACTACGAGCAGTACTTG.

The sample holds many counts of this clonotype. The chain is built from TRBV19 and TRBJ2-7, with 8 nucleotides matching TRBD2. V lost 6 bases to trimming and J lost 7 bases; unmatched junction nucleotides: 11. The CDR3 consists of 14 residues. Germline loops: CDR1 LNHDA, CDR2 SQIVND (reference sequence). The CDR3 reads CASSLGLAGGEQYF. In DNA form, the CDR3 reads TGTGCCAGTAGCCTGGGACTGGCGGGGGGTGAGCAGTACTTC.

This clonotype has at least ten counts. This chain links TRBV4-3 with TRBJ1-1; D is unresolved. The V end was cut by 0 bases, the J end by 4 bases, with 6 bases between. In germline, CDR1 is LGHNA, CDR2 YSLEER. The CDR3 is 13 amino acids. In nucleotides, the CDR3 is TGCGCCAGCAGCCAAGATCGGAGCACTGAAGCTTTCTTT. Translated: CASSQDRSTEAFF.

In this sample, this clonotype turned up a few times. The rearrangement joins TRBV4-1 to TRBJ1-3; D unclear. Germline V lookup: CDR1 MGHRA, CDR2 YSYEKL. Trimming left V 0 bases short and J 0 bases short, with 12 bases between. The CDR3 is 17 residues long. The CDR3 nucleotides are TGCGCCAGCAGCCAAGAATTGGGGTCGGGCTCTGGAAACACCATATATTTT. Translated: CASSQELGSGSGNTIYF.

Notes on this clonotype: The conserved phenylalanine or tryptophan normally closing the CDR3 is absent here, so this likely arose from a read error. This sequence joins TRBV12-3 or TRBV12-4 and TRBJ2-7; TRBD2 matches 9 bases. The V gene end was trimmed by 8 bases and the J gene end by 2 bases; junction bases not matched to a gene: 7. This CDR3 has 14 amino acids. DNA of the CDR3: TGTGCCAGCTCGCTTAGCGGGAGACCCTACGAGCAGTACTCC. Translation gives CASSLSGRPYEQYS.

J is TRBJ2-1 and V is TRBV11-2; 7 bases map to TRBD1. The V and J ends lost 4 bases and 8 bases, in that order; junction bases with no gene match: 11. Per germline, CDR1 SGHAT and CDR2 FQNNGV. This CDR3 comprises 15 residues. The CDR3 reads CASSSGTVTFDEQFF. The CDR3 DNA is TGTGCCAGCAGCTCCGGGACAGTAACCTTTGATGAGCAGTTCTTC.

The genes are TRBV7-3 and TRBJ2-2, with 11 bases lining up with TRBD2. CDR1 and CDR2 (germline): SGHTA, FQGTGA. The ends lost 1 base at V and 6 bases at J; junction bases unmatched: 10. This CDR3 has 18 residues. The CDR3, as DNA: TGTGCCAGCAGCTTAAAGAGACTAGCGGGAAGAGTTCCCGGGGAGCTGTTTTTT. This gives the protein CASSLKRLAGRVPGELFF.

As regards this clonotype: A clone one base away is much larger, so this may be a read error. This rearrangement joins TRBV24-1 to TRBJ2-2, with D unresolved. Germline V gene sequence: CDR1 KGHDR, CDR2 SFDVKD. The CDR3 totals 13 residues. CDR3 sequence reads: CATSGTVTEELFF. CDR3 DNA sequence: TGTGCCACCAGTGGTACGGTCACCGAGGAGCTGTTTTTT.

At least ten counts were recorded for this clonotype. The CDR3 loop reads CASSNPGQGYYGYTF. The CDR3 nucleotides read TGTGCCAGCAGTAATCCGGGACAGGGGTACTATGGCTACACCTTC. The gene calls are TRBV6-5 and TRBJ1-2, with TRBD1 matching over 10 bases. CDR3 length: 15 amino acids. CDR1 and CDR2 (germline): MNHEY, SVGAGI. V was pared by 5 bases and J by 3 bases, with 6 bases of the junction left unmatched.

The sample holds many counts of this clonotype. CDR3 nucleotides: TGTGCCAGCAGCGTAATGGGCACAGATACGCAGTATTTT. Translating it yields CASSVMGTDTQYF. V gene TRBV9 combines with J gene TRBJ2-3; D is uncertain. The germline CDR1 and CDR2 sequences are SGDLS and YYNGEE. The CDR3 sequence is 13 residues long. Trimming removed 1 base from V and 1 base from J, with 4 bases in between.

In its sample, this clonotype was seen a few times. J is TRBJ1-2 and V is TRBV4-1; D is unresolved. This CDR3 is built from 16 residues. V lost 0 bases and J 0 bases, leaving 11 bases between the germline ends. Germline CDR1 is MGHRA and CDR2 is YSYEKL. CDR3 in amino acids: CASSQDSRLANYGYTF. The CDR3 coding sequence is TGCGCCAGCAGCCAAGACTCCAGGCTAGCTAACTATGGCTACACCTTC.

J is TRBJ2-3 and V is TRBV2; 8 positions agree with TRBD1. The CDR3 sequence is 15 residues long. Germline CDR1 reads SNHLY; CDR2 reads FYNNEI. V was clipped by 6 bases and J by 2 bases; unmatched bases: 7. CDR3 region: CASRQGQANTDTQYF. The CDR3 DNA reads as TGTGCCAGCAGACAGGGACAGGCAAACACAGATACGCAGTATTTT. The full variable domain, its missing parts supplied by reference TRBV2 and TRBJ2-3, is EPEVTQTPSHQVTQMGQEVILRCVPISNHLYFYWYRQILGQKVEFLVSFYNNEISEKSEIFDDQFSVERPDGSNFTLKIRSTKLEDSAMYFCASRQGQANTDTQYFGPGTRLTVL.

As regards this clonotype: This may stem from a read error, because a much larger clone lies one nucleotide away. The chain is built from TRBV6-5 and TRBJ2-3; D may be TRBD1 (5 bases). CDR3 length equals 13 residues. Per the germline V gene, CDR1 is MNHEY and CDR2 is SVGAGI. In DNA form, the CDR3 reads TGTGCCAGCAGTTACGCAGTAACAGGTACGCAGTATTTT. Translated: CASSYAVTGTQYF.

About this clonotype: At one boundary the junction diverges from the germline segment, which might be a read error. V gene TRBV10-3 combines with J gene TRBJ2-3; TRBD2 aligns across 9 bases. Germline CDR1 is ENHRY and CDR2 is SYGVKD. The length of the CDR3 is 21 residues. The CDR3 nucleotides read TGTGCCATCAGTGAGGTCCCTATCGGAGCGGGGGGTGACGCTAGCACAGATACGCAGTGTTTT. This codes for CAISEVPIGAGGDASTDTQCF.

This clonotype was seen once. The rearrangement joins TRBV4-3 to TRBJ2-3; D is unclear. The CDR3 has 19 residues. The V gene lost 4 bases and the J gene lost 2 bases, with 25 bases spanning the gap. Germline V gives CDR1 LGHNA, CDR2 YSLEER. CDR3 protein: CASSPLNLRGPLLTDTQYF. The CDR3 DNA sequence: TGCGCCAGCAGCCCCCTCAACCTGAGAGGACCCCTACTCACAGATACGCAGTATTTT.

This chain links TRBV7-2 with TRBJ1-1; D remains unclear. Deletions cut 1 base from V and 8 bases from J, with 11 bases between. The CDR3 has 13 residues. The germline CDR1 and CDR2 sequences are SGHTA and FQGNSA. CDR3 amino acids: CASSLGGLAEAFF. The DNA of the CDR3 is TGTGCCAGCAGCTTAGGCGGGTTGGCGGAAGCTTTCTTT.

The sample holds many counts of this clonotype. The chain employs TRBV6-5 and TRBJ2-3; TRBD2 aligns across 8 bases. In germline, CDR1 is MNHEY, CDR2 SVGAGI. The CDR3 loop spans 14 amino acids. The V and J ends lost 5 bases and 6 bases, in that order; junction bases with no gene match: 7. CDR3 coding DNA: TGTGCCAGCAGTGATGGACTAGCTTCTGATACGCAGTATTTT. Amino acid sequence: CASSDGLASDTQYF.

In its sample, this clonotype was seen many times. The chain has TRBV27 and TRBJ1-2, with D maybe TRBD1 (6 bases). The CDR3 loop spans 14 amino acids. Trimming removed 3 bases at V and 8 bases at J, with 16 bases between. Germline CDR1 MNHEY, CDR2 SMNVEV (reference sequence). For the CDR3, the DNA is TGTGCCAGCAGTTTTAGTGCAGGGGAGATCGGCTACACCTTC. Translating it yields CASSFSAGEIGYTF.

In regard to this clonotype: A much bigger clone sits one base away, suggesting this may be a read error. The rearrangement joins TRBV20-1 to TRBJ1-5; 7 bases agree with TRBD1. The CDR3 totals 15 residues. Per the germline V gene, CDR1 is DFQATT and CDR2 is SNEGSKA (reference sequence). In DNA form, the CDR3 reads TGCGGTGCTAGAGACTCCACAGGGGCCAATCAGCCCCAGCATTTT. This gives the protein CGARDSTGANQPQHF.

Points on this clonotype: A read error is possible here, since a much larger clone lies one base away. The chain couples TRBV28 to TRBJ2-7, with D tentatively TRBD1 (7 bases). In germline, CDR1 is MDHEN, CDR2 SYDVKM. The CDR3 is 16 residues long. The CDR3 loop is CASSHNRGLNSYERYF. For the CDR3, the DNA is TGTGCCAGCAGTCACAACAGGGGACTGAACTCCTACGAGCGGTACTTC.

The J gene is TRBJ1-2, the V gene TRBV28; no definite D call. Germline V gene sequence: CDR1 MDHEN, CDR2 SYDVKM. Trimming left V 7 bases short and J 2 bases short, with 5 bases between. This CDR3 is 11 amino acids long. This chain's CDR3 is CASTANYGYTF. The CDR3 DNA reads as TGTGCCAGCACGGCCAACTATGGCTACACCTTC.

This clonotype has more than one count but fewer than ten. The chain has TRBV14 and TRBJ2-2; a weak D match, TRBD2 (6 bases). V gave up 0 bases and J gave up 4 bases, with 12 bases separating them. Looked up from germline, CDR1 is SGHDN and CDR2 is FVKESK. The CDR3 totals 16 residues. CDR3 region: CASSQDTAGFTGELFF. In DNA, the CDR3 is TGTGCCAGCAGCCAAGATACAGCGGGTTTCACCGGGGAGCTGTTTTTT.

V gene TRBV11-2 combines with J gene TRBJ2-1; a possible D gene is TRBD1 (5 bases). The V gene lost 0 bases and the J gene lost 13 bases, with 16 bases spanning the gap. The CDR3 length is 14 residues. Germline V gene data show CDR1 as SGHAT and CDR2 as FQNNGV. The CDR3 bases are TGTGCCAGCAGCTTAGAAGGGGTATCGGACGTACAGTTCTTC. This gives the protein CASSLEGVSDVQFF.

A remark on this clonotype: Likely a read error: the CDR3 ends without its conserved phenylalanine or tryptophan. The J gene is TRBJ1-1, the V gene TRBV27; D is ambiguous. Germline V gene sequence: CDR1 MNHEY, CDR2 SMNVEV (reference sequence). The V end was cut by 3 bases, the J end by 4 bases, with 9 bases between. This CDR3 has 13 amino acids. This CDR3 reads CASSFLGITEAFS. The DNA of the CDR3 is TGTGCCAGCAGTTTCCTCGGTATCACTGAAGCTTTCTCT.

There are a few counts of this clonotype. The chain is built from TRBV27 and TRBJ1-2; tentative D call: TRBD1 (5 bases). V lost 5 bases and J 7 bases, leaving 14 bases between the germline ends. Germline V gene data show CDR1 as MNHEY and CDR2 as SMNVEV (reference sequence). CDR3 length: 13 residues. The CDR3 is CASSDAQGTGYTF. The CDR3, as DNA: TGTGCCAGCAGTGACGCCCAGGGTACTGGCTACACCTTC.

The chain links TRBV20-1 to TRBJ2-2; 9 positions match TRBD2. Germline V gene lookup returns CDR1 DFQATT and CDR2 SNEGSKA (reference sequence). This CDR3 is built from 16 residues. Trimming cost V 1 base and J 5 bases; bases outside gene matches: 8. Here the CDR3 reads CSARGTLAGKTGELFF. In DNA form, the CDR3 reads TGCAGTGCTAGAGGGACCCTAGCGGGAAAGACCGGGGAGCTGTTTTTT.

The chain has TRBV6-2 or TRBV6-3 and TRBJ1-1; no firm D call. The length of the CDR3 is 16 residues. Trimming took off 0 bases at V and 4 bases at J, with 15 bases between the two ends. Germline V gives CDR1 MNHEY, CDR2 SVGEGT. Written as DNA, the CDR3 is TGTGCCAGCAGTTACTCGAGTTTTGTATTATCCACTGAAGCTTTCTTT. Protein sequence: CASSYSSFVLSTEAFF.

Comments on this clonotype: At one boundary the junction diverges from the germline segment, which might be a read error. The rearrangement joins TRBV30 to TRBJ2-3, with 9 bases that match TRBD1. The germline gives CDR1 GTSNPN, CDR2 SVGIG (reference sequence). The length of the CDR3 is 14 residues. CDR3 residues: CAWINRGLTDTQCF. In nucleotides, the CDR3 is TGTGCCTGGATCAACAGGGGGCTCACAGATACGCAGTGTTTT. The whole variable domain, filled in from reference TRBV30 and TRBJ2-3, reads SQTIHQWPATLVQPVGSPLSLECTVEGTSNPNLYWYRQAAGRGLQLLFYSVGIGQISSEVPQNLSASRPQDRQFILSSKKLLLSDSGFYLCAWINRGLTDTQCFGPGTRLTVL.